The 26 T cell receptor beta chains listed next were all sequenced from one sample in a study of T cells in Graves' hyperthyroidism and ophthalmopathy. Template material for amplifying TCR beta CDR3 regions consisted of RNA transcripts. During a first-round RT-PCR of the TCR CDR3, the HTBI primer set was used. Using its own MiXCR run on the multiplex PCR reads, TCRdb lists one record per CDR3 protein. This sample has fewer than 750,000 distinct CDR3 sequences, with about 14% found just once. Sequencing input: blood. These receptors were taken from a woman between 40 and 50 years old with Graves' ophthalmopathy.

In its sample, this clonotype was seen many times. V gene TRBV4-3 combines with J gene TRBJ1-1; maybe TRBD1 (6 bases). Per germline, CDR1 LGHNA and CDR2 YSLEER. V shed 2 bases and J shed 0 bases, with 7 bases lying between them. This CDR3 contains 14 residues. The CDR3 nucleotides are TGCGCCAGCAGCCAAACAGGGATGAACACTGAAGCTTTCTTT. Its translation: CASSQTGMNTEAFF.

This clonotype was detected many times. The chain is built from TRBV29-1 and TRBJ1-5; TRBD1 agrees at 7 bases. The CDR3 totals 13 residues. Germline lookup yields CDR1 SQVTM and CDR2 ANQGSEA. V lost 5 bases to trimming and J lost 5 bases; unmatched junction nucleotides: 6. In DNA, the CDR3 is TGCAGCGTTCACGGGACAGTCGATCAGCCCCAGCATTTT. It translates to CSVHGTVDQPQHF.

This clonotype was observed at least ten times. V and J are TRBV19 and TRBJ2-7; tentatively, D is TRBD1 (6 bases). The CDR3 totals 14 residues. V was trimmed by 5 bases and J by 4 bases, leaving 15 bases between them. Germline-derived CDR1 and CDR2 are LNHDA and SQIVND (reference sequence). CDR3 amino acids: CASSRDNNLYEQYF. In nucleotides, the CDR3 is TGTGCCAGTAGTCGGGACAATAACCTTTACGAGCAGTACTTC.

This clonotype showed up many times. The chain couples TRBV4-1 to TRBJ2-5; 10 bases fit TRBD1. CDR1 is MGHRA and CDR2 is YSYEKL in the germline V gene. With 5 bases clipped from V and 4 bases from J, the junction kept 7 bases outside the gene matches. This CDR3 has 15 residues. CDR3 nucleotide sequence: TGCGCCAGCAGCGACCGGGACAGGGGACGAGAGACCCAGTACTTC. The encoded protein is CASSDRDRGRETQYF.

This clonotype was detected many times. The V gene is TRBV6-2 or TRBV6-3, the J gene TRBJ2-2; tentatively, D is TRBD2 (5 bases). CDR1 is MNHEY, CDR2 SVGEGT, per germline. The CDR3 runs 13 residues. V lost 6 bases to trimming and J lost 7 bases, with 12 bases between them. CDR3 in amino acids: CASSQLGGGELFF. The CDR3 DNA reads as TGTGCCAGCAGCCAACTAGGCGGCGGGGAGCTGTTTTTT.

The chain links TRBV30 to TRBJ1-1; maybe TRBD1 (6 bases). This CDR3 has 13 amino acids. The V and J ends lost 5 bases and 0 bases respectively, with 10 bases between them. CDR1 GTSNPN and CDR2 SVGIG come from the germline V gene (reference sequence). CDR3 DNA: TGTGCCTGGGCGGGACAAATGAACACTGAAGCTTTCTTT. This gives the protein CAWAGQMNTEAFF. Full variable domain (missing parts from reference TRBV30 and TRBJ1-1): SQTIHQWPATLVQPVGSPLSLECTVEGTSNPNLYWYRQAAGRGLQLLFYSVGIGQISSEVPQNLSASRPQDRQFILSSKKLLLSDSGFYLCAWAGQMNTEAFFGQGTRLTVV.

This chain links TRBV5-1 with TRBJ2-2; possibly TRBD2 for D (7 bases). The CDR3 extends over 17 amino acids. Trimming pared 0 bases from V and 3 bases from J, leaving 15 bases between. Germline V gene lookup returns CDR1 SGHRS and CDR2 YFSETQ. The CDR3 sequence is CASSLDPGGLYTGELFF. Written as DNA, the CDR3 is TGCGCCAGCAGCTTGGACCCGGGGGGCCTTTACACCGGGGAGCTGTTTTTT.

The V and J genes are TRBV11-3 and TRBJ2-2; D may be TRBD2 (6 bases). Per the germline V gene, CDR1 is SGHNT and CDR2 is YENEEA. The V end lost 3 bases, the J end lost 3 bases, and 11 bases lay between the germline ends. The CDR3 is 15 amino acids. The CDR3 loop reads CASSLYGSYTGELFF. CDR3 bases: TGTGCCAGCAGCTTGTACGGGAGCTACACCGGGGAGCTGTTTTTT.

There are many counts of this clonotype. The J gene is TRBJ2-2, the V gene TRBV28, with D perhaps being TRBD1 or TRBD2 (5 bases each). The CDR3 contains 16 residues. V shed 3 bases and J shed 5 bases, with 16 bases lying between them. Germline V CDR1 and CDR2: MDHEN, SYDVKM. CDR3 sequence: CASSFITGRGTGELFF. The CDR3 DNA is TGTGCCAGCAGTTTTATTACAGGCAGAGGGACCGGGGAGCTGTTTTTT. Full variable domain (rest looked up from reference TRBV28 and TRBJ2-2): DVKVTQSSRYLVKRTGEKVFLECVQDMDHENMFWYRQDPGLGLRLIYFSYDVKMKEKGDIPEGYSVSREKKERFSLILESASTNQTSMYLCASSFITGRGTGELFFGEGSRLTVL.

This clonotype was detected ten times or more. The V and J genes are TRBV7-2 and TRBJ2-5, with D possibly being TRBD2 (5 bases). Between the trimmed V and J ends, which lost 3 bases and 1 base, there was a span of 12 bases. The CDR3 contains 15 residues. The germline CDR1 and CDR2 sequences are SGHTA and FQGNSA. CDR3 in DNA: TGTGCCAGCAGCTTGTCGGGGATGGTCCAAGAGACCCAGTACTTC. Translation gives CASSLSGMVQETQYF.

This clonotype was seen repeatedly, ten times or more. V is TRBV3-1 and J is TRBJ1-1; 8 bases match TRBD1. The germline gives CDR1 LGHDT, CDR2 YNNKEL (reference sequence). Losses at the gene ends were 0 bases for V and 5 bases for J; bases not matched to a gene: 5. The CDR3 runs 15 residues. This CDR3 reads CASSQEDREETEAFF. The DNA for the CDR3 is TGTGCCAGCAGCCAAGAGGACAGGGAGGAGACTGAAGCTTTCTTT.

This clonotype came up a few times. The V and J genes are TRBV6-1 and TRBJ2-5; D possibly corresponds to TRBD1 (6 bases). Germline lookup yields CDR1 MNHNS and CDR2 SASEGT. Trimming pared 6 bases from V and 3 bases from J, leaving 20 bases between. This CDR3 has 16 amino acids. DNA of the CDR3: TGTGCCAGCAGATTCCTTACAGGGTGGGGAGAAGAGACCCAGTACTTC. Protein sequence: CASRFLTGWGEETQYF.

This clonotype occurred many times. The rearrangement joins TRBV12-3 or TRBV12-4 to TRBJ1-2; perhaps TRBD1 as D (6 bases). CDR3 length equals 11 residues. The V gene lost 8 bases and the J gene lost 8 bases, with 12 bases spanning the gap. The CDR3 loop reads CASRGAGGYTF. As DNA, the CDR3 is TGTGCCAGCCGGGGGGCGGGAGGCTACACCTTC.

This clonotype was counted at least ten times. The chain carries TRBV12-3 or TRBV12-4 and TRBJ2-2; D remains unclear. This CDR3 spans 13 amino acids. V lost 6 bases and J 5 bases, leaving 10 bases between the germline ends. Written as DNA, the CDR3 is TGTGCCAGCAGCCGCGACGGTACCGGGGAGCTGTTTTTT. It codes for CASSRDGTGELFF.

J is TRBJ2-3 and V is TRBV6-1; possibly TRBD2 for D (5 bases). CDR1 is MNHNS and CDR2 is SASEGT in the germline V gene. The germline V and J ends were trimmed by 10 bases and 6 bases, with 8 bases remaining between them. The CDR3 is 10 amino acids. CDR3 in DNA: TGTGCCACCACTAGTGATACGCAGTATTTT. It translates to CATTSDTQYF.

A single count supports this clonotype. CDR3 residues: CASRLGGENQPQHF. CDR3 coding DNA: TGTGCCAGTCGTCTAGGAGGGGAGAATCAGCCCCAGCATTTT. The chain links TRBV27 to TRBJ1-5, with D maybe TRBD1 (5 bases). From germline, CDR1 is MNHEY and CDR2 SMNVEV (reference sequence). This CDR3 comprises 14 residues. The V gene lost 9 bases and the J gene lost 4 bases, with 16 bases spanning the gap.

About this clonotype itself: Germline and junction disagree at one end, which may indicate a read error. The J gene is TRBJ1-1, the V gene TRBV18, with D hard to call. The germline V gene encodes CDR1 KGHSH and CDR2 LQKENI. The CDR3 consists of 16 residues. CDR3 region: CAGSPPNKGMNTEAFF. CDR3 sequence (DNA): TGTGCCGGCTCACCACCGAATAAGGGCATGAACACTGAAGCTTTCTTT. The variable domain in full, with the rest retrieved from reference TRBV18 and TRBJ1-1, is NAGVMQNPRHLVRRRGQEARLRCSPMKGHSHVYWYRQLPEEGLKFMVYLQKENIIDESGMPKERFSAEFPKEGPSILRIQQVVRGDSAAYFCAGSPPNKGMNTEAFFGQGTRLTVV.

This clonotype was detected many times. V and J are TRBV28 and TRBJ1-1; 7 nucleotides agree with TRBD1. The ends lost 3 bases at V and 5 bases at J; junction bases unmatched: 6. There are 14 residues in the CDR3. Looked up from germline, CDR1 is MDHEN and CDR2 is SYDVKM. The CDR3 region is CASSLDRLGTEAFF. The CDR3 nucleotides read TGTGCCAGCAGTTTGGACAGGCTTGGGACTGAAGCTTTCTTT.

A few counts support this clonotype. The chain couples TRBV7-9 to TRBJ1-3, with D unresolved. The germline V gene has CDR1 SEHNR and CDR2 FQNEAQ (reference sequence). This CDR3 comprises 14 residues. V shed 2 bases and J shed 2 bases, with 7 bases lying between them. Here the CDR3 DNA reads TGTGCCAGCAGCTTAATGGGAGCTGGAAACACCATATATTTT. The encoded protein is CASSLMGAGNTIYF.

Ten or more counts support this clonotype. The chain is built from TRBV29-1 and TRBJ2-7, with TRBD1 identical over 8 bases. CDR3 length equals 12 residues. Losses at the gene ends were 7 bases for V and 2 bases for J; bases not matched to a gene: 4. CDR1 is SQVTM and CDR2 is ANQGSEA in the germline V gene. The CDR3 protein is CSGGQETYEQYF. CDR3 nucleotides: TGCAGCGGGGGACAGGAGACCTACGAGCAGTACTTC.

With respect to this clonotype: This CDR3 is missing its conserved last phenylalanine or tryptophan, likely due to a read error. J is TRBJ1-1 and V is TRBV5-1, with 10 bases aligning to TRBD1. CDR1 SGHRS and CDR2 YFSETQ come from the germline V gene. The CDR3 spans 18 residues. The V and J ends lost 4 bases and 4 bases, in that order; junction bases with no gene match: 16. DNA of the CDR3: TGCGCCAGCAGCCTTATCCGGGACAGGGGTAAGGGGAGCACTGAAGCTTTCTCT. This codes for CASSLIRDRGKGSTEAFS.

This clonotype was recorded at least ten times. The rearrangement joins TRBV6-5 to TRBJ1-6, with 9 bases identical to TRBD1. V shed 2 bases, J shed 1 base, and the junction held 6 bases outside the gene matches. Germline V lookup: CDR1 MNHEY, CDR2 SVGAGI. This CDR3 has 18 residues. The CDR3 spells CASSYATGGASYNSPLHF. The CDR3 DNA is TGTGCCAGCAGTTACGCCACAGGGGGCGCTTCCTATAATTCACCCCTCCACTTT.

This clonotype showed up just a few times. V gene TRBV28 combines with J gene TRBJ2-7, with 10 positions matching TRBD2. V shed 8 bases and J 3 bases; nucleotides not matched to a gene: 13. CDR1 is MDHEN, CDR2 SYDVKM, per germline. The CDR3 has 16 amino acids. CDR3 nucleotides: TGTGCCAGCTCCCTCTCTACTAGCGGGACCTACTACGAGCAGTACTTC. It encodes CASSLSTSGTYYEQYF. Combining the CDR3 with reference TRBV28 and TRBJ2-7 gives the whole variable domain DVKVTQSSRYLVKRTGEKVFLECVQDMDHENMFWYRQDPGLGLRLIYFSYDVKMKEKGDIPEGYSVSREKKERFSLILESASTNQTSMYLCASSLSTSGTYYEQYFGPGTRLTVT.

The chain has TRBV28 and TRBJ1-2, with 10 bases aligning to TRBD1. Germline V gene sequence: CDR1 MDHEN, CDR2 SYDVKM. J was trimmed by 4 bases and V by 5 bases; bases with no gene match: 7. The CDR3 has 15 residues. The CDR3 DNA reads as TGTGCCAGCAGTCCAGCGGGACAGGGGACCTATGGCTACACCTTC. It is translated as CASSPAGQGTYGYTF.

This clonotype has a count of ten or more. This rearrangement joins TRBV28 to TRBJ2-7, with TRBD2 matching over 13 bases. This CDR3 comprises 18 residues. Per the germline V gene, CDR1 is MDHEN and CDR2 is SYDVKM. J was trimmed by 1 base and V by 7 bases; bases with no gene match: 13. The CDR3: CASTSGLAGPGGSYEQYF. The CDR3, as DNA: TGTGCCAGCACCTCGGGACTAGCGGGACCCGGAGGTTCCTACGAGCAGTACTTC. The full variable domain, completed using reference TRBV28 and TRBJ2-7, is DVKVTQSSRYLVKRTGEKVFLECVQDMDHENMFWYRQDPGLGLRLIYFSYDVKMKEKGDIPEGYSVSREKKERFSLILESASTNQTSMYLCASTSGLAGPGGSYEQYFGPGTRLTVT.

In its sample, this clonotype was seen many times. The CDR3 reads CASRHATGIGWETQYF. The CDR3 nucleotides are TGTGCCAGCAGACACGCAACCGGGATCGGGTGGGAGACCCAGTACTTC. The chain recombines TRBV28 with TRBJ2-5; possibly TRBD2 for D (5 bases). The germline CDR1 and CDR2 sequences are MDHEN and SYDVKM. Trimming removed 6 bases at V and 5 bases at J, with 22 bases between. The CDR3 loop spans 16 amino acids.